What follows are 12 T cell receptor beta chains derived from one specimen sequenced in a study of OX40 agonist ivuxolimab in advanced cancers. Using immunoSEQ multiplex PCR, the repertoire was profiled, and TCRdb retains in-frame clones only, with some absent. The sample yields roughly 120,000 clones, around 91% seen once. Here the sequenced sample was CD4+ or CD8+ T cells sorted from blood, taken in a trial of the OX40 agonist ivuxolimab. These receptors were taken from an adult with an advanced solid tumor such as melanoma, head and neck, liver or kidney cancer.

This sequence joins TRBV7-9 and TRBJ2-3; 8 bases map to TRBD2. Per the germline V gene, CDR1 is SEHNR and CDR2 is FQNEAQ (reference sequence). This CDR3 is built from 16 residues. V was clipped by 7 bases and J by 3 bases; unmatched bases: 12. CDR3 coding DNA: TGTGCCAGCAATGAAAGGCGGGGGGAATGGACAGATACGCAGTATTTT. Amino acids: CASNERRGEWTDTQYF.

The chain is built from TRBV6-6 and TRBJ2-5, with 8 positions matching TRBD2. With the DNA end fitting TRBJ2-7 better, the J assignment may be wrong. Per germline, CDR1 MNHNY and CDR2 SVGAGI (reference sequence). CDR3 length: 12 residues. The CDR3 DNA follows: TGTGCCAGCATGCGGGGGGAAGGCGAGCAGTACTTC. Its protein product is CASMRGEGEQYF.

The gene calls are TRBV7-9 and TRBJ2-3; 7 nucleotides align to TRBD1. V was clipped by 6 bases and J by 4 bases; unmatched bases: 7. The CDR3 runs 14 residues. Germline values: CDR1 SEHNR, CDR2 FQNEAQ (reference sequence). CDR3 loop: CASSITGAADTQYF. CDR3 coding DNA: TGTGCCAGCAGTATCACAGGGGCGGCAGATACGCAGTATTTT.

The DNA of the CDR3 is TGCAGCGTCCGTTCGGACAGGGCCCCCTACGAGCAGTACTTC. It translates to CSVRSDRAPYEQYF. The rearrangement joins TRBV29-1 to TRBJ2-7, with TRBD1 matching 8 bases. The V gene end was trimmed by 6 bases and the J gene end by 2 bases; junction bases not matched to a gene: 9. CDR3 length equals 14 residues. Germline CDR1 SQVTM, CDR2 ANQGSEA.

The genes are TRBV4-1 and TRBJ1-5; D may be TRBD1 (5 bases). V was pared by 4 bases and J by 7 bases, with 11 bases between. CDR3 size: 13 residues. CDR1 and CDR2 from the germline V gene are MGHRA and YSYEKL. The CDR3 DNA reads as TGCGCCAGCAGCCCAGGGTGGGTGCAGCCCCAGCATTTT. Its translation is CASSPGWVQPQHF.

The J gene is TRBJ1-1, the V gene TRBV6-9, with D tentatively TRBD1 (5 bases). This CDR3 is built from 13 residues. Germline assignment: CDR1 MNHGY and CDR2 SVAAGI. V was clipped by 6 bases and J by 0 bases, with 8 bases between them. The CDR3 is CASRTRVNTEAFF. The CDR3 DNA follows: TGTGCCAGCAGAACCAGGGTGAACACTGAAGCTTTCTTT.

V and J are TRBV5-1 and TRBJ2-2; TRBD2 aligns across 8 bases. Germline CDR1 reads SGHRS; CDR2 reads YFSETQ. Unmatched junction bases numbered 4, after V lost 4 bases and J lost 2 bases. The CDR3 is 15 amino acids. The CDR3 region has the DNA TGCGCCAGCAGCCCGGGAGGGACCAACACCGGGGAGCTGTTTTTT. Amino acids: CASSPGGTNTGELFF.

This chain uses TRBV9 with TRBJ1-2, with 7 positions matching TRBD1. Per the germline V gene, CDR1 is SGDLS and CDR2 is YYNGEE. The CDR3 runs 14 residues. The V and J ends lost 4 bases and 8 bases, in that order; junction bases with no gene match: 11. The CDR3 nucleotides are TGTGCCAGCAGCCCACTGGGCAGGGGGGAAGGCTACACCTTC. Translating gives CASSPLGRGEGYTF.

This chain links TRBV6-6 with TRBJ2-3; D is possibly TRBD2 (7 bases). The CDR3 is 14 amino acids. The V gene lost 5 bases and the J gene lost 6 bases, with 15 bases spanning the gap. The V gene's germline CDR1 is MNHNY and CDR2 SVGAGI (reference sequence). CDR3 protein: CASSPRGGSDTQYF. The CDR3 coding sequence is TGTGCCAGCAGTCCCAGGGGAGGGTCTGATACGCAGTATTTT.

The V gene is TRBV19, the J gene TRBJ1-5, with D possibly matching TRBD1 (5 bases). Germline V gene data show CDR1 as LNHDA and CDR2 as SQIVND (reference sequence). The ends were cut back, 6 bases at V and 1 base at J, with 16 bases in the middle. CDR3 size: 16 residues. In DNA form, the CDR3 reads TGTGCCAGTAGACTTCGATGGGGACGCAGCAATCAGCCCCAGCATTTT. Amino acids: CASRLRWGRSNQPQHF.

The gene calls are TRBV30 and TRBJ1-2, with 7 bases aligning to TRBD1. This CDR3 region has 15 residues. V lost 7 bases and J lost 5; bases outside the gene matches: 16. In germline, CDR1 is GTSNPN, CDR2 SVGIG (reference sequence). The CDR3 coding sequence is TGTGCCTTCAAGGAGGGAACAGGGGTTTTTTATGGCTACACCTTC. Its protein is CAFKEGTGVFYGYTF.

This chain connects TRBV18 to TRBJ2-2; D uncertain. CDR1 and CDR2 (germline): KGHSH, LQKENI. The CDR3 sequence is 13 residues long. Between the trimmed V and J ends, which lost 4 bases and 2 bases, there was a span of 5 bases. The CDR3: CASSQSNTGELFF. CDR3 DNA: TGTGCCAGCTCACAATCCAACACCGGGGAGCTGTTTTTT.